This T cell receptor (beta chain) was recovered during a study of OX40 agonist ivuxolimab in advanced cancers. TCRdb's copy holds only in-frame clones and misses some; the assay was immunoSEQ multiplex PCR. The table includes 87,000 or so clones, approximately 85% detected once. This CDR3 region has 11 residues. Germline CDR1 reads MDHEN; CDR2 reads SYDVKM. V lost 9 bases and J lost 9, with 14 bases in between. The sequencing here drew on CD4+ or CD8+ T cells sorted from blood, taken in a trial of the OX40 agonist ivuxolimab. The chain uses TRBV28 and TRBJ1-1, with D possibly matching TRBD1 (6 bases). The clonotype comes from an adult with an advanced solid tumor such as melanoma, head and neck, liver or kidney cancer. The CDR3 region has the DNA TGTGCCAGTCTCGGGGGGGACAAAGCTTTCTTT. This sequence encodes CASLGGDKAFF.